These 14 T cell receptor beta chains came from one sample sequenced in a study of T cells in women clearing cervical HPV infection. TCRdb's table, derived via immunoSEQ multiplex PCR, lists solely in-frame clones and lacks some. This sample's table has approximately 44,000 clones. Sequencing used blood buffy coat. The receptors stem from a woman aged 18-69 years with a cervical HPV16 infection that either progressed to CIN3+ or cleared (not recorded which).

As for this clone: The read terminates 3 residues ahead of where the CDR3 ends, so the germline J gene completes it. The chain carries TRBV19 and TRBJ1-1; D is unclear. This CDR3 has 12 residues. V was clipped by 6 bases and J by 4 bases, with 9 bases between them. Germline V gene sequence: CDR1 LNHDA, CDR2 SQIVND (reference sequence). The CDR3 sequence: CASRGWATEAFF. CDR3 DNA (partial): TGTGCCAGTAGGGGTTGGGCCACTGAA.

Of note for this clone: The observed sequence ends 3 residues before the CDR3 terminus, with the missing tail filled in from the germline J gene. The chain has TRBV5-1 and TRBJ2-7; 9 nucleotides line up with TRBD1. The CDR3 runs 16 residues. Germline assignment: CDR1 SGHRS and CDR2 YFSETQ. Trimming removed 0 bases from V and 0 bases from J; junction bases left unmatched: 4. The CDR3 sequence is CASSLVGTGSSYEQYF. Incomplete CDR3 DNA: TGCGCCAGCAGCTTGGTAGGGACAGGGAGCTCCTACGAG. Together with reference TRBV5-1 and TRBJ2-7, the CDR3 gives the full variable domain: KAGVTQTPRYLIKTRGQQVTLSCSPISGHRSVSWYQQTPGQGLQFLFEYFSETQRNKGNFPGRFSGRQFSNSRSEMNVSTLELGDSALYLCASSLVGTGSSYEQYFGPGTRLTVT.

Concerning this clone itself: Read sequence stops 3 residues before the CDR3 end, and the germline J gene provides the missing end. The V call is TRBV28, the J call TRBJ2-1; the D gene is possibly TRBD1 (7 bases). V lost 7 bases to trimming and J lost 7 bases, with 23 bases between them. The CDR3 length is 16 residues. Germline CDR1 is MDHEN and CDR2 is SYDVKM. The part of the CDR3 DNA that was read is TGTGCCAGCACTCCCCAGGGAAGGAGGGGGCTAAATGAG. The encoded protein is CASTPQGRRGLNE. The whole CDR3 protein reads CASTPQGRRGLNEQFF.

As for this clone: The read gets to within 3 residues of the CDR3 end, and the germline J gene fills in the rest. The V gene is TRBV6-4, the J gene TRBJ2-1; D unresolved. Trimming stripped 0 bases from V and 6 bases from J, with 9 bases between. Per germline, CDR1 MRHNA and CDR2 SNTAGT. The CDR3 runs to 14 residues. The part of the CDR3 DNA that was read is TGTGCCAGCAGTGACTCGGCGGAAGGCAATGAG. Its translation is CASSDSAEGNE. In full, the CDR3 reads CASSDSAEGNEQFF.

With respect to this clone: The read finishes 3 residues shy of the CDR3 end, and the germline J gene is used to complete it. The chain carries TRBV18 and TRBJ2-1; 11 nucleotides agree with TRBD2. The V and J ends lost 2 bases and 8 bases, in that order; junction bases with no gene match: 5. The CDR3 extends over 15 amino acids. In germline, CDR1 is KGHSH, CDR2 LQKENI. CDR3: CASSPVAGGPDEQFF. Incomplete CDR3 DNA: TGTGCCAGCTCACCAGTAGCGGGAGGGCCCGATGAG. Combining the CDR3 with reference TRBV18 and TRBJ2-1 gives the whole variable domain NAGVMQNPRHLVRRRGQEARLRCSPMKGHSHVYWYRQLPEEGLKFMVYLQKENIIDESGMPKERFSAEFPKEGPSILRIQQVVRGDSAAYFCASSPVAGGPDEQFFGPGTRLTVL.

CDR3 residues: CSAREIQGSEKLFF. The sequenced part of the CDR3 DNA is TGCAGTGCTAGAGAGATACAGGGTAGCGAAAAA. V usage is TRBV20-1 and J usage is TRBJ1-4; maybe TRBD1 (6 bases). The read stops 3 residues short of the end of the CDR3; the missing end is completed from the germline J gene. Germline values: CDR1 DFQATT, CDR2 SNEGSKA (reference sequence). CDR3 size: 14 residues. The ends were cut back, 0 bases at V and 8 bases at J, with 13 bases in the middle.

Comment on this clone: The CDR3 end lies 3 residues beyond the end of the read and is filled in from the germline J gene. The rearrangement links TRBV11-2 to TRBJ2-1, with TRBD2 matching over 7 bases. CDR1 and CDR2 from the germline V gene are SGHAT and FQNNGV. V was pared by 6 bases and J by 6 bases, with 11 bases of the junction left unmatched. This CDR3 is 15 amino acids long. The CDR3 here is CASRLAAGKGNEQFF. The covered CDR3 bases are TGTGCCAGCAGGCTAGCGGCAGGGAAGGGCAATGAG.

About this clone itself: Coverage ceases 3 residues before the CDR3 finishes, and the germline J gene fills in the end. The chain recombines TRBV2 with TRBJ2-1; maybe TRBD1 (5 bases). Germline values: CDR1 SNHLY, CDR2 FYNNEI. V lost 6 bases and J lost 2, with 8 bases in between. This CDR3 region has 13 residues. CDR3 DNA, as far as it was read: TGTGCCAGCAGAACAGGACCCTACAATGAG. Protein: CASRTGPYNE. The CDR3 reads in full as CASRTGPYNEQFF.

Details on this clone: The read stops 3 residues short of the end of the CDR3; the missing end is completed from the germline J gene. This chain links TRBV5-4 with TRBJ2-2; the D is unclear. The germline CDR1 and CDR2 sequences are SGHNT and YYREEE (reference sequence). Trimming removed 0 bases at V and 4 bases at J, with 4 bases between. The CDR3 is made up of 13 amino acids. The part of the CDR3 DNA that was read is TGTGCCAGCAGCTTGGAAGGCACCGGGGAG. Translating gives CASSLEGTGE. The complete CDR3 protein is CASSLEGTGELFF.

Of note for this clone: The read comes to an end 3 residues before the CDR3 does, leaving the germline J gene to fill in the end. The chain has TRBV19 and TRBJ1-1, with 10 bases fitting TRBD1. In germline, CDR1 is LNHDA, CDR2 SQIVND (reference sequence). V shed 6 bases, J shed 1 base, and the junction held 5 bases outside the gene matches. The CDR3 totals 15 residues. CDR3 in amino acids: CASRTGTGANTEAFF. CDR3 bases read: TGTGCCAGTAGGACCGGGACAGGGGCGAACACTGAA.

Notes on this clone: The CDR3 is cut off 3 residues early in the read; its end comes from the germline J gene. The J gene is TRBJ1-5, the V gene TRBV20-1; 10 bases fit TRBD1. The CDR3 is 17 amino acids. CDR1 DFQATT and CDR2 SNEGSKA come from the germline V gene (reference sequence). V lost 3 bases and J lost 0; bases outside the gene matches: 8. The DNA read from the CDR3 is TGCAGTGCTAGCCGGGACAGGGGCCCCTATAGCAATCAGCCC. Residues: CSASRDRGPYSNQP. The entire CDR3 protein reads CSASRDRGPYSNQPQHF.

Concerning this clone itself: From the germline J gene comes the end of the CDR3, since the read stops 3 residues before it. This chain joins TRBV7-6 and TRBJ1-5; 8 nucleotides line up with TRBD1. V shed 5 bases and J 3 bases; nucleotides not matched to a gene: 6. The CDR3 is 15 residues long. Germline V CDR1 and CDR2: SGHVS, FNYEAQ. The CDR3 DNA, read in part, is TGTGCCAGCAGCCGGCCGGGACAGGTCAATCAGCCC. It codes for CASSRPGQVNQP. The whole CDR3 protein is CASSRPGQVNQPQHF. Full variable domain (rest looked up from reference TRBV7-6 and TRBJ1-5): GAGVSQSPRYKVTKRGQDVALRCDPISGHVSLYWYRQALGQGPEFLTYFNYEAQQDKSGLPNDRFSAERPEGSISTLTIQRTEQRDSAMYRCASSRPGQVNQPQHFGDGTRLSIL.

On this clone itself: The read terminates 3 residues before the CDR3 end, so the remaining end is supplied by the germline J gene. V usage is TRBV6-1 and J usage is TRBJ2-5; TRBD1 is a possible D gene (6 bases). Trimming removed 2 bases from V and 5 bases from J, with 18 bases in between. Per the germline V gene, CDR1 is MNHNS and CDR2 is SASEGT. The CDR3 spans 16 residues. CDR3 DNA, as far as it was read: TGTGCCAGCAGTGAATTTTATGACAGGCCAAGGGAGACC. The encoded protein is CASSEFYDRPRET. Given in full, the CDR3 is CASSEFYDRPRETQYF.

With respect to this clone: Sequencing ends 3 residues short of the CDR3 end; the germline J gene provides the rest. The chain recombines TRBV16 with TRBJ1-2; 7 bases map to TRBD1. Germline loops: CDR1 KGHSY, CDR2 FQNENV. The trim removed 6 bases at V and 7 bases at J, leaving 11 bases unmatched. The CDR3 is 14 residues long. The covered CDR3 bases are TGTGCCAGCAGTTCAAATACGAGGGGGCTTGGC. Its translation: CASSSNTRGLG. The complete CDR3 reads CASSSNTRGLGYTF.